Only one count was recorded for the clone carrying this T cell receptor beta chain. This entry belongs to a study of blood T cell repertoires in COVID-19. TCRdb keeps only in-frame clones here, not all; method: immunoSEQ multiplex PCR. Of roughly 140,000 clones listed, roughly 84% are singletons. The CDR3 covers 14 residues. Sequenced input: PBMCs or T cells enriched from blood (not recorded which). The sequence derives from a woman aged 45-59 years who had been exposed to COVID-19. The chain carries TRBV21-1 and TRBJ1-5; TRBD1 was called by the table and not checked on the DNA. TRBV21-1 has pseudogene status. CDR3 region: CASSRGQSNQPQHF. Written as DNA, the CDR3 is TGTGCCAGCAGCAGGGGGCAGAGCAATCAGCCCCAGCATTTT.